This T cell receptor beta chain was identified in a study of identical twins. cDNA molecules carried unique molecular identifiers, and template switching added a universal primer site. TCRdb re-called the 5' RACE reads with MiXCR, one entry per CDR3 protein. The sample lists hundreds of thousands of distinct CDR3 sequences; roughly 8.6% were seen once. Study-wide points: Models predicted less out-of-frame TCR alpha sharing in monozygotic twins than was found. The study found excess low generation probability among twin-shared out-of-frame alpha sequences. Insertions ran lower in abundant cord blood beta clonotypes, though not in memory repertoires.

There are many counts of this clonotype. Its antigen is currently unknown. Another study also made use of these data, one on yellow fever vaccine responses in identical twins.

Sequencing was performed on memory (CD45RO+) T cells sorted from blood. The receptor comes from a woman aged 18-35 years in good health.

The CDR3 loop reads CSARNRDPQETQYF. The CDR3 coding sequence is TGCAGTGCTAGAAACCGGGATCCCCAAGAGACCCAGTACTTC. The chain carries TRBV20-1 and TRBJ2-5, with a tentative D call TRBD2 (5 bases). Germline V lookup: CDR1 DFQATT, CDR2 SNEGSKA (reference sequence). V lost 2 bases and J lost 1, with 11 bases in between. This CDR3 is 14 amino acids long.